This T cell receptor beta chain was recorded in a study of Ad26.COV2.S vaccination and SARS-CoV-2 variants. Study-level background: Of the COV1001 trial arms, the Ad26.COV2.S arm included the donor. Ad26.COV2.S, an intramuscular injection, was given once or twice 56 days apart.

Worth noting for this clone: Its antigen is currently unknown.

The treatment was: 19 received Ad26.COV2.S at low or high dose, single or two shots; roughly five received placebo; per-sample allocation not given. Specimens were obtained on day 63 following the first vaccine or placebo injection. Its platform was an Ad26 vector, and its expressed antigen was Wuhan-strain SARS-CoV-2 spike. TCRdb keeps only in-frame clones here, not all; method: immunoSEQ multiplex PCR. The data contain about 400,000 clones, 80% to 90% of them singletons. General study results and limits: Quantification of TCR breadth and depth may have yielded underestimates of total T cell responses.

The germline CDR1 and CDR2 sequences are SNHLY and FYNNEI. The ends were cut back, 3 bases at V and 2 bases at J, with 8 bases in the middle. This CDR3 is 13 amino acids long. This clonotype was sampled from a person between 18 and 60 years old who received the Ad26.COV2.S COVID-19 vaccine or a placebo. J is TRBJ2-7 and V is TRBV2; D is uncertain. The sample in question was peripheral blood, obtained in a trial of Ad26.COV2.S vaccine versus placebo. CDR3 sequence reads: CASSDRLTYEQYF. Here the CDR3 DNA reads TGTGCCAGCAGTGACAGGTTAACCTACGAGCAGTACTTC.